These 2 T cell receptor beta chains were sequenced from one sample in a study of blood T cell repertoires in COVID-19. Sequenced by immunoSEQ multiplex PCR; TCRdb stores in-frame clones only, minus some. The sample holds 65,000 to 95,000 clones, 85% seen once. Sequencing was carried out using peripheral blood. The receptors stem from a man older than 75 with active or convalescent COVID-19.

The chain uses TRBV6-6 and TRBJ2-6, with TRBD1 as a possible D gene (6 bases). This CDR3 is 16 amino acids long. Deletions cut 6 bases from V and 0 bases from J, with 12 bases between. CDR1 and CDR2 (germline): MNHNY, SVGAGI (reference sequence). This CDR3 reads CASRFTGLSGANVLTF. In DNA form, the CDR3 reads TGTGCCAGCAGGTTTACAGGGCTCTCTGGGGCCAACGTCCTGACTTTC.

The V gene is TRBV2, the J gene TRBJ2-7; D is uncertain. The CDR3 runs 17 residues. Trimming took off 3 bases at V and 4 bases at J, with 22 bases between the two ends. CDR1 is SNHLY, CDR2 FYNNEI, per germline. The CDR3 coding sequence is TGTGCCAGCAGTGATCTTCGTACCGTTCAGAAAAGTTACGAGCAGTACGTC. Translating it yields CASSDLRTVQKSYEQYV.